These 30 T cell receptor beta chains were all obtained from the same sample, sequenced in a study of Graves' ophthalmopathy and Graves' hyperthyroidism listed by TCRdb under 2018. TCRdb names Illumina HiSeq 2000 as the instrument used. For repertoire sequencing, TCR beta CDR3 regions were amplified from RNA transcripts. HTBI primers and the Qiagen OneStep RT-PCR kit were used in a first-round RT-PCR, which was followed by a second-round multiplex PCR, size selection and purification. TCRdb reanalyzed the raw reads on its own, using fastp at Q25 for trimming and MiXCR for clone calling, and kept in-frame beta chains. Under each unique CDR3 protein, matching rows form one entry showing the most common genes and DNA. This sample holds about 550,000 distinct CDR3 sequences; 39% were observed only once. In total, the top ten clones hold less than 4.5% of the sample. Sequences were obtained from peripheral blood or thyroid tissue (not recorded which). Every receptor here comes from an adult man with Graves' hyperthyroidism.

This clonotype was observed many times. The V call is TRBV19, the J call TRBJ1-1; TRBD1 agrees at 11 bases. The germline CDR1 and CDR2 sequences are LNHDA and SQIVND (reference sequence). Trimming cost V 6 bases and J 7 bases; bases outside gene matches: 7. The length of the CDR3 is 14 residues. The CDR3 DNA reads TGTGCCAGTAGCGGGACAGGGGGTGTCGGTGAAGCTTTCTTT. Amino acid sequence: CASSGTGGVGEAFF.

In this sample, this clonotype turned up once. A read error is possible here, since a much larger clone lies one base away. The chain is built from TRBV24-1 and TRBJ1-1; D ambiguous. CDR3 length: 17 residues. V was cut by 4 bases and J by 3 bases, with 20 bases left in between. Germline V gene sequence: CDR1 KGHDR, CDR2 SFDVKD. CDR3 DNA sequence: TGTGCCACCAGTGACCCTAAACATGGAGTTTTGGACACTGAAGCTTTCTTT. It yields the protein CATSDPKHGVLDTEAFF.

This clonotype occurred once. The V call is TRBV5-8, the J call TRBJ1-4; TRBD1 is a possible D gene (5 bases). This CDR3 comprises 13 residues. CDR1 SGHTS and CDR2 YDEGEE come from the germline V gene. Trimming pared 6 bases from V and 12 bases from J, leaving 18 bases between. CDR3 in DNA: TGTGCCAGCACCCCTGAGCCAGGAGGGGAACTGTTTTTT. This encodes CASTPEPGGELFF.

With regard to this clonotype: As the CDR3 is not closed by the conserved phenylalanine or tryptophan, this likely results from a read error. The limits of the CDR3 on the DNA are not certain, so only TCRdb's listed CDR3 is given. The chain couples TRBV6-5 to TRBJ2-6. The germline gives CDR1 MNHEY, CDR2 SVGAGI. The CDR3 spans 9 amino acids, including both terminal residues. The CDR3 loop is CASRKTGTS.

This clonotype appeared a few times. V is TRBV7-6 and J is TRBJ2-7, with 10 bases that match TRBD2. The CDR3 contains 18 residues. The V gene end was trimmed by 5 bases and the J gene end by 4 bases; junction bases not matched to a gene: 17. Looked up from germline, CDR1 is SGHVS and CDR2 is FNYEAQ. The CDR3 DNA sequence: TGTGCCAGCAGCCAAGCTTTTGACCTTAGCGGGAGGACGTACGAGCAGTACTTC. Encoded protein: CASSQAFDLSGRTYEQYF.

The rearrangement joins TRBV15 to TRBJ2-5; 7 bases map to TRBD1. Germline assignment: CDR1 LNHNV and CDR2 YYDKDF (reference sequence). The CDR3 extends over 14 amino acids. Losses at the gene ends were 4 bases for V and 4 bases for J; bases not matched to a gene: 6. The DNA of the CDR3 is TGTGCCACCAGCATATCGACAGGGAGAGAGACCCAGTACTTC. The encoded protein is CATSISTGRETQYF.

This clonotype was observed at least ten times. This rearrangement joins TRBV12-3 or TRBV12-4 to TRBJ1-2, with 9 bases fitting TRBD1. The CDR3 is 15 amino acids. The V segment lost 3 bases and the J segment 7 bases; nucleotides outside the gene matches: 9. CDR3 protein: CASSLLGQGILGYTF. The CDR3 DNA follows: TGTGCCAGCAGTTTGCTTGGACAGGGGATCCTTGGCTACACCTTC.

This clonotype occurred once. The chain is built from TRBV7-9 and TRBJ2-7; 7 nucleotides align to TRBD2. The CDR3 loop spans 17 amino acids. Germline V gene lookup returns CDR1 SEHNR and CDR2 FQNEAQ (reference sequence). Trimming removed 5 bases from V and 7 bases from J; junction bases left unmatched: 20. This CDR3 reads CASSPHLAASSYNEQYF. CDR3 DNA: TGTGCCAGCAGCCCGCATCTAGCGGCTAGCTCCTACAATGAGCAGTACTTC. The full variable domain, in which reference TRBV7-9 and TRBJ2-7 provide the parts outside the CDR3, is DTGVSQNPRHKITKRGQNVTFRCDPISEHNRLYWYRQTLGQGPEFLTYFQNEAQLEKSRLLSDRFSAERPKGSFSTLEIQRTEQGDSAMYLCASSPHLAASSYNEQYFGPGTRLTVT.

This clonotype was seen more than once but under ten times. The rearrangement joins TRBV19 to TRBJ2-1; 9 nucleotides agree with TRBD2. With 7 bases clipped from V and 4 bases from J, the junction kept 5 bases outside the gene matches. CDR3 size: 14 residues. Germline loops: CDR1 LNHDA, CDR2 SQIVND (reference sequence). The CDR3 DNA reads as TGTGCCAGTACCCCAGCGGGAGGTTACAATGAGCAGTTCTTC. This gives the protein CASTPAGGYNEQFF.

In its sample, this clonotype was seen a few times. The chain uses TRBV2 and TRBJ2-3, with D possibly being TRBD1 (6 bases). CDR3 length: 16 residues. Germline CDR1 is SNHLY and CDR2 is FYNNEI. Trimming pared 5 bases from V and 3 bases from J, leaving 18 bases between. The CDR3 DNA follows: TGTGCCAGCAGTCAAGACAGGCCGGGTCCAACAGATACGCAGTATTTT. This gives the protein CASSQDRPGPTDTQYF.

The table lists this clonotype with many counts. The V call is TRBV7-2, the J call TRBJ2-7; 7 bases map to TRBD2. CDR3 length: 14 amino acids. V trimming: 1 base; J trimming: 3 bases; junction bases outside the gene matches: 3. Germline CDR1 and CDR2: SGHTA and FQGNSA. The CDR3 is CASSLVPGGYEQYF. The CDR3 DNA sequence: TGTGCCAGCAGCTTAGTACCGGGAGGCTACGAGCAGTACTTC.

This clonotype was observed at least ten times. The chain has TRBV19 and TRBJ2-5; the match to TRBD2 covers 7 bases. V gave up 3 bases and J gave up 5 bases; unmatched junction bases: 12. This CDR3 region has 16 residues. CDR1 and CDR2 from the germline V gene are LNHDA and SQIVND (reference sequence). The CDR3 DNA follows: TGTGCCAGTAGTATTACCTTCAATGCGGGAGTCGAGACCCAGTACTTC. It yields the protein CASSITFNAGVETQYF.

For this clonotype: Given a much more abundant clone one base away, this may be a read error. The chain carries TRBV7-2 and TRBJ2-7; no clear D gene. Germline values: CDR1 SGHTA, CDR2 FQGNSA. The CDR3 has 16 residues. V shed 5 bases and J shed 2 bases, with 19 bases lying between them. The CDR3 loop reads CASSPWVVASTYEQYF. CDR3 nucleotides: TGTGCCAGCAGCCCGTGGGTAGTTGCGTCCACCTACGAGCAGTACTTC.

The chain carries TRBV20-1 and TRBJ1-2; D unclear. The germline CDR1 and CDR2 sequences are DFQATT and SNEGSKA (reference sequence). CDR3 size: 13 residues. V shed 1 base and J shed 1 base, with 7 bases lying between them. CDR3 sequence (DNA): TGCAGTGCTAGAGCACAGAATAACTATGGCTACACCTTC. Its protein product is CSARAQNNYGYTF.

The chain has TRBV10-3 and TRBJ2-1; D perhaps matches TRBD2 (5 bases). V was cut by 6 bases and J by 2 bases, with 11 bases left in between. Germline V lookup: CDR1 ENHRY, CDR2 SYGVKD. There are 14 residues in the CDR3. CDR3 sequence: CAIRGAEPYNEQFF. The DNA for the CDR3 is TGTGCCATCAGGGGAGCGGAACCCTACAATGAGCAGTTCTTC.

The chain joins TRBV20-1 to TRBJ2-7, with 8 bases matching TRBD1. Germline V CDR1 and CDR2: DFQATT, SNEGSKA (reference sequence). The CDR3 sequence is 12 residues long. J gave up 2 bases and V 5 bases, and 2 bases lay outside the gene matches. CDR3 bases: TGCAGTGCTTCGGACAGGGCCTACGAGCAGTACTTC. Translation gives CSASDRAYEQYF.

Many counts were recorded for this clonotype. CDR3 DNA: TGTGCCAGCAGTTTCGGGACAGATTGGAATGAAAAACTGTTTTTT. Its protein product is CASSFGTDWNEKLFF. The chain recombines TRBV12-3 or TRBV12-4 with TRBJ1-4; 7 bases agree with TRBD1. Trimming at V came to 3 bases and at J to 5 bases, leaving 6 bases not matched to a gene. The CDR3 is 15 amino acids.

A remark on this clonotype: A junction end diverges from the germline sequence, so it may reflect a read error. This CDR3 is CASSSGLAGAGEQYF. In DNA, the CDR3 is TGTGCCAGCAGCTCGGGACTAGCGGGAGCCGGTGAGCAGTACTTC. This chain connects TRBV5-1 to TRBJ2-7; 14 bases are a match to TRBD2. This CDR3 spans 15 amino acids. From germline, CDR1 is SGHRS and CDR2 YFSETQ. Full variable domain (remainder filled in from reference TRBV5-1 and TRBJ2-7): KAGVTQTPRYLIKTRGQQVTLSCSPISGHRSVSWYQQTPGQGLQFLFEYFSETQRNKGNFPGRFSGRQFSNSRSEMNVSTLELGDSALYLCASSSGLAGAGEQYFGPGTRLTVT.

This clonotype was observed many times. The chain couples TRBV5-1 to TRBJ2-2; D is undetermined. The CDR3 totals 14 residues. V dropped 9 bases and J dropped 3 bases, with 15 bases sitting between them. Germline values: CDR1 SGHRS, CDR2 YFSETQ. CDR3 bases: TGCGCCACCAAGGTGACCTCCTACACCGGGGAGCTGTTTTTT. It translates to CATKVTSYTGELFF.

This chain uses TRBV12-3 or TRBV12-4 with TRBJ2-7; 9 positions agree with TRBD1. Trimming at V came to 4 bases and at J to 4 bases, leaving 8 bases not matched to a gene. The CDR3 loop spans 15 amino acids. DNA of the CDR3: TGTGCCAGCAGTTCAGGGACAGGGATCGGTTACGAGCAGTACTTC. This translates into CASSSGTGIGYEQYF.

About this clonotype: One junction end disagrees with the germline gene, perhaps due to a read error. The V call is TRBV15, the J call TRBJ2-2; TRBD2 is a possible D gene (5 bases). This CDR3 is built from 18 residues. From germline, CDR1 is LNHNV and CDR2 YYDKDF (reference sequence). CDR3 protein: CATSSLGDSARNTGELVF. As DNA, the CDR3 is TGTGCCACCAGCAGCTTAGGTGATAGCGCTAGGAACACCGGGGAGCTGGTTTTT.

This clonotype showed up many times. The V and J genes are TRBV5-8 and TRBJ2-7; TRBD1 matches 7 bases. Trimming cost V 1 base and J 5 bases; bases outside gene matches: 6. This CDR3 has 14 residues. The V gene's germline CDR1 is SGHTS and CDR2 YDEGEE. CDR3 residues: CASSLKDRVHEQYF. CDR3 DNA sequence: TGTGCCAGCAGCTTGAAAGACAGGGTCCACGAGCAGTACTTC.

This clonotype has ten or more counts. This chain links TRBV11-2 with TRBJ1-4; D gene ambiguous. This CDR3 spans 13 amino acids. CDR1 is SGHAT, CDR2 FQNNGV, per germline. V gave up 2 bases and J gave up 8 bases, with 9 bases separating them. CDR3 nucleotides: TGTGCCAGCAGCTTAAGGTGGAGCGAAAAACTGTTTTTT. Amino acid sequence: CASSLRWSEKLFF.

V usage is TRBV7-9 and J usage is TRBJ2-7, with no clear D. The V end was cut by 7 bases, the J end by 7 bases, with 17 bases between. This CDR3 region has 13 residues. CDR1 and CDR2 (germline): SEHNR, FQNEAQ (reference sequence). CDR3 nucleotides: TGTGCCAGCACCGCGAGGACGATCACTGAGCAGTACTTC. Protein product: CASTARTITEQYF.

This clonotype was observed a handful of times. The rearrangement joins TRBV12-3 or TRBV12-4 to TRBJ1-4; D remains unclear. V was pared by 0 bases and J by 1 base, with 6 bases between. The CDR3 spans 15 residues. CDR3: CASSLAGKTNEKLFF. The CDR3 nucleotides are TGTGCCAGCAGTTTAGCTGGGAAAACTAATGAAAAACTGTTTTTT.

To note about this clonotype: Because it lacks the conserved phenylalanine or tryptophan at the end, this CDR3 is likely a read error. The DNA is omitted, as the CDR3 cannot be located on it reliably, and the CDR3 follows TCRdb's listing. The chain recombines TRBV5-1 with TRBJ2-2; the listed D gene, TRBD1, was not tested against the DNA. The CDR3 has 10 residues if both end residues are counted. CDR1 and CDR2 from the germline V gene are SGHRS and YFSETQ. The CDR3 reads CASSLTTGGT.

The chain joins TRBV29-1 to TRBJ2-7, with 7 bases matching TRBD1. Per the germline V gene, CDR1 is SQVTM and CDR2 is ANQGSEA. The CDR3 covers 13 residues. V lost 4 bases and J lost 4; bases outside the gene matches: 7. The CDR3 coding sequence is TGCAGCGTTGCCGGGACAGAGATATACGAGCAGTACTTC. Translation: CSVAGTEIYEQYF.

V is TRBV10-3 and J is TRBJ1-1; 7 nucleotides match TRBD1. V shed 4 bases, J shed 0 bases, and the junction held 11 bases outside the gene matches. Germline values: CDR1 ENHRY, CDR2 SYGVKD. This CDR3 contains 17 residues. This CDR3 reads CAISGFSGQKMNTEAFF. The CDR3 DNA is TGTGCCATCAGTGGGTTCTCGGGACAGAAAATGAACACTGAAGCTTTCTTT.

This rearrangement joins TRBV2 to TRBJ1-5, with D possibly being TRBD1 or TRBD2 (5 bases each). The DNA end is more similar to TRBJ2-3, so the J call may be wrong. The length of the CDR3 is 14 residues. Germline lookup yields CDR1 SNHLY and CDR2 FYNNEI. The CDR3 sequence is CASSQGVTPDTQYF. CDR3 DNA: TGTGCCAGCAGCCAGGGAGTCACTCCAGATACGCAGTATTTT.

The rearrangement uses TRBV7-9 and TRBJ2-3, with 9 bases aligning to TRBD2. CDR1 is SEHNR, CDR2 FQNEAQ, per germline (reference sequence). J gave up 2 bases and V 6 bases, and 3 bases lay outside the gene matches. The CDR3 covers 14 residues. CDR3 protein: CASRSSGITDTQYF. CDR3 DNA sequence: TGTGCCAGCAGATCTAGCGGGATCACAGATACGCAGTATTTT. Together with reference TRBV7-9 and TRBJ2-3, the CDR3 gives the full variable domain: DTGVSQNPRHKITKRGQNVTFRCDPISEHNRLYWYRQTLGQGPEFLTYFQNEAQLEKSRLLSDRFSAERPKGSFSTLEIQRTEQGDSAMYLCASRSSGITDTQYFGPGTRLTVL.